This is a list of T cell receptor beta chains from one sample in a study of Tregs in tolerant kidney transplant recipients. Repertoires were generated with immunoSEQ multiplex PCR, while TCRdb's copy carries only in-frame clones and drops some. Of about 77,000 clones in the sample, roughly 98% were seen once. This sample comprised CD4+ T cells from blood, obtained before the transplant. The receptors originated from a human donor who received a combined kidney and bone marrow transplant. CDR3s include the opening cysteine and the closing phenylalanine or tryptophan. A D gene is named only where the DNA matches it firmly. Clone size appears in some rows only: once, few, many, or a class for an expanded clone.

cdr3_nt	cdr3_aa	d_call	j_call	v_call	clone_size
TGTGCCAGCAGTCAGGAGTACAGGCCTAATTCACCCCTCCACTTT	CASSQEYRPNSPLHF	.	TRBJ1-6	TRBV5-6	.
TGTGCCAGCAGCTTCGGACAGGGGGAGACCCAGTACTTC	CASSFGQGETQYF	TRBD1	TRBJ2-5	TRBV11-3	.
TGTGCCAGCAGCTTAGCGGTACTTACCACAGATACGCAGTATTTT	CASSLAVLTTDTQYF	.	TRBJ2-3	TRBV7-2	.
TGTGCCAGCATCAAGACTAGCGGGCCCTACGAGCAGTACTTC	CASIKTSGPYEQYF	TRBD2	TRBJ2-7	TRBV7-2	.
TGTGCCAGCAGCCCTCTCGGACGGGGGGTTGAAAAACTGTTTTTT	CASSPLGRGVEKLFF	.	TRBJ1-4	TRBV6-5	.
TGCGCCAGCAGCTTGGGGCCGCGGGACTTACCTTTCTTT	CASSLGPRDLPFF	.	TRBJ1-1	TRBV5-1	.
TGTGCCAGCTCACCACCTAGCGGGAGGGGCGAGCAGTACTTC	CASSPPSGRGEQYF	TRBD2	TRBJ2-7	TRBV18	.
TGTGCCAGCAGCTTGGGTGGCAATGAAAAACTGTTTTTT	CASSLGGNEKLFF	.	TRBJ1-4	TRBV5-6	.
TGCGCCAGCAGCCGTGGAACAGGTCGGTCATCCGAGCAGTACTTC	CASSRGTGRSSEQYF	.	TRBJ2-7	TRBV4-1	once
TGTGCCAGCAGCCAAGGGACTAGCAAGGCAGATACGCAGTATTTT	CASSQGTSKADTQYF	TRBD2	TRBJ2-3	TRBV4-2	.
TGCGCCAGCAGCCAAGAGACAGGGTTCCTCTACGAGCAGTACTTC	CASSQETGFLYEQYF	TRBD1	TRBJ2-7	TRBV4-1	.
TGCGCCAGCAGCCAAGAATTAGCTGGTTCAAGGGAGCAGTTCTTC	CASSQELAGSREQFF	.	TRBJ2-1	TRBV4-3	once
TGTGCCAGCAGTGGACCGGGACAGGGGGCATCACCCCTCCACTTT	CASSGPGQGASPLHF	TRBD1	TRBJ1-6	TRBV2	few
TGTGCCAGCAGTCCTCAGGGTTCGGTCGCCGGGGAGCTGTTTTTT	CASSPQGSVAGELFF	.	TRBJ2-2	TRBV6-1	.
TGTGCCACTAATTTAAGGCACAGGGCTGAAGCTTTCTTT	CATNLRHRAEAFF	.	TRBJ1-1	TRBV19	.
TGTGCCAGCAGCTTAGAGGGGGACAGGGGCGGTGGAAAACTGTTTTTT	CASSLEGDRGGGKLFF	TRBD1	TRBJ1-4	TRBV7-9	.
TGTGCCAGCAGACGAAAAAAGGAGGACAGACAATTTTACAATCAGCCCCAGCATTTT	CASRRKKEDRQFYNQPQHF	.	TRBJ1-5	TRBV27	.
TGCAGCGTTGAAGCGAGTATCGCTGAAGCTTTCTTT	CSVEASIAEAFF	.	TRBJ1-1	TRBV29-1	.
TGTGCCAGCAGTTCTGGACAGTCCGAATCGGCACAGTTCTTC	CASSSGQSESAQFF	.	TRBJ2-1	TRBV27	.
TGTGCCTGGAGTACTCACCCCGGGACACCCTCCTATGGCTACACCTTC	CAWSTHPGTPSYGYTF	.	TRBJ1-2	TRBV30	.
TGTGCCAGCAGCCAAGATGGGCGGGGGGGGAGGTACGAGCAGTACTTC	CASSQDGRGGRYEQYF	TRBD2	TRBJ2-7	TRBV4-2	once
TGCGCCAGCAGCTTGGGCGAGCTAGAGACCCAGTACTTC	CASSLGELETQYF	.	TRBJ2-5	TRBV5-1	.
TGTGCCAGCAGCTTAATCTGGGACAGTCGCCCCTATGGCTACACCTTC	CASSLIWDSRPYGYTF	TRBD1	TRBJ1-2	TRBV7-9	.
TGTGCCAGCAGCTTAGTGGCGGGAATTTACAATGAGCAGTTCTTC	CASSLVAGIYNEQFF	.	TRBJ2-1	TRBV11-2	.
TGTGCCAGCGACGGGGGAGTCAACCAGCCCCAGCATTTT	CASDGGVNQPQHF	.	TRBJ1-5	TRBV19	.
TGCGCCAGCAGCTTAGTACAGCCCACAGATACGCAGTATTTT	CASSLVQPTDTQYF	.	TRBJ2-3	TRBV5-1	.
TGTGCCAGCAGCTCTAGACAGGGTGGTCAGCCCCAGCATTTT	CASSSRQGGQPQHF	TRBD1	TRBJ1-5	TRBV7-2	.
TGTGCCAGTAGTATTAGGGGCCGCGATACGCAGTATTTT	CASSIRGRDTQYF	.	TRBJ2-3	TRBV19	.
TGTGCCAGCAGCGTAGGTGAGGGCGATTACTACGAGCAGTACTTC	CASSVGEGDYYEQYF	.	TRBJ2-7	TRBV9	.
TGTGCCAGCAGCTTCGGAGGGGAGTTTAGCACAGATACGCAGTATTTT	CASSFGGEFSTDTQYF	.	TRBJ2-3	TRBV11-2	.
TGCGCCAGCAGCTCGACTAGCGGGGAGACCCAGTACTTC	CASSSTSGETQYF	TRBD2	TRBJ2-5	TRBV5-1	.
TGTGCCAGCAACCGCCGGACTAGCGGGGACACAGATACGCAGTATTTT	CASNRRTSGDTDTQYF	TRBD2	TRBJ2-3	TRBV4-2	.